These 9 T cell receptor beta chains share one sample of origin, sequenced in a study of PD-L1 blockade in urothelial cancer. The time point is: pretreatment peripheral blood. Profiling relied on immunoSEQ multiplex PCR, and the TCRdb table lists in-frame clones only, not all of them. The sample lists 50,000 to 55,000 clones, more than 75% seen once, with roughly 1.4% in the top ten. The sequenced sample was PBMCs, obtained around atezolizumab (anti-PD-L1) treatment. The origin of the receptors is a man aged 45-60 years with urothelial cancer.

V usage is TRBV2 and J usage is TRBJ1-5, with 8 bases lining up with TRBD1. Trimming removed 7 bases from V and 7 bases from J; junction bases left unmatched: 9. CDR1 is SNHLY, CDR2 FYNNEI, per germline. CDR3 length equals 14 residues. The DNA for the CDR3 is TGTGCCAGCAACAGGGACAGGCGCGGGCAGCCCCAGCATTTT. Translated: CASNRDRRGQPQHF. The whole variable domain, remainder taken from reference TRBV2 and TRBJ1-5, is EPEVTQTPSHQVTQMGQEVILRCVPISNHLYFYWYRQILGQKVEFLVSFYNNEISEKSEIFDDQFSVERPDGSNFTLKIRSTKLEDSAMYFCASNRDRRGQPQHFGDGTRLSIL.

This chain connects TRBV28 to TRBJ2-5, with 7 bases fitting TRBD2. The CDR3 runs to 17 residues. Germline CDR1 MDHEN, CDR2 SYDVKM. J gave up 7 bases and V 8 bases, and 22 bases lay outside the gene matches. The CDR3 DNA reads TGTGCCAGCTCATCAAAATTTAGCGGGTCGACGCTAAGGACCCAGTACTTC. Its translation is CASSSKFSGSTLRTQYF.

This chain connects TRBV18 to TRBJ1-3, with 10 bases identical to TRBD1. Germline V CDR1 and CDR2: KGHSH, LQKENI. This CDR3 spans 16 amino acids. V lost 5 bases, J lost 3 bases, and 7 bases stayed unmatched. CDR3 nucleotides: TGTGCCAGCTCAGCCACGACAGGGGGCAATGGAAACACCATATATTTT. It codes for CASSATTGGNGNTIYF.

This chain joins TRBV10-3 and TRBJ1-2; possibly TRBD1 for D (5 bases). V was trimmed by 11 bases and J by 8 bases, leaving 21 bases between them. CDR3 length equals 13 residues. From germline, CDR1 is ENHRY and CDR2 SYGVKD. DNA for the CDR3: TGTGCCGTCCGGTCGGGGGACGCAGGGGGCTACACCTTC. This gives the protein CAVRSGDAGGYTF.

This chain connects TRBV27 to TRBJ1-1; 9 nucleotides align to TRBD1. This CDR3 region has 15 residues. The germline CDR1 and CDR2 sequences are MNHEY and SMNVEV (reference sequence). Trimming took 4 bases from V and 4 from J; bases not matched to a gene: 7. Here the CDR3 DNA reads TGTGCCAGCAGTTCTCGACAGGGGGGATTCACTGAAGCTTTCTTT. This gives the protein CASSSRQGGFTEAFF.

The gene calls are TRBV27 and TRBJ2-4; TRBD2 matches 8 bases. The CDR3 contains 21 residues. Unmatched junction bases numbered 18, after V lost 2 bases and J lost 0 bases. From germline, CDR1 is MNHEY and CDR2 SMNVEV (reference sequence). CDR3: CASSLRLRSGKDLGAKNIQYF. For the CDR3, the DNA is TGTGCCAGCAGTTTAAGGCTCCGTAGCGGGAAGGACCTAGGAGCCAAAAACATTCAGTACTTC.

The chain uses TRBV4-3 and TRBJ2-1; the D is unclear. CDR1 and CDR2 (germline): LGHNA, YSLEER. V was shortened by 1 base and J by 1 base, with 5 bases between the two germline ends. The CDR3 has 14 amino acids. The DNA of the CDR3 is TGCGCCAGCAGCCAAGCCCAATCCTACAATGAGCAGTTCTTC. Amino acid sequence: CASSQAQSYNEQFF.

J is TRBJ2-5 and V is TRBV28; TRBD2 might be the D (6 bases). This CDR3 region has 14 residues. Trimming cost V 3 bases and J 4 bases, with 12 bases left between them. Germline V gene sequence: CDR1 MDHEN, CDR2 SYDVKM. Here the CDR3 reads CASSFRYGGETQYF. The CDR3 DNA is TGTGCCAGCAGTTTCCGTTACGGGGGAGAGACCCAGTACTTC.

The CDR3 DNA reads as TGTGCCAGCACTCCCTCGGGACAGGGGCACTATGGCTACACCTTC. This codes for CASTPSGQGHYGYTF. The chain joins TRBV27 to TRBJ1-2; TRBD1 matches 10 bases. Germline V gene sequence: CDR1 MNHEY, CDR2 SMNVEV (reference sequence). The CDR3 is 15 amino acids. The J segment lost 3 bases and the V segment lost 7 bases, leaving 8 bases of the junction unmatched.